A single TCR beta chain is shown here with its context. Its antigen remains unidentified. Base qualities were left out, and no much larger clone turns up one base away. These data belong to a study of blood T cell repertoires in COVID-19 (dated by TCRdb to between 2020 and 2021). Regarding the study in general: The collaborator samples originated in the United States, Italy and Spain and spanned the acute and convalescent phases of COVID-19. The material from the prospective study consisted of cDNA or gDNA derived from T cells, B-cell-depleted T cells, or PBMCs. Subjects who had been exposed to COVID-19, were actively infected with it, or had recovered from it provided the deeply sampled blood TCRbeta repertoires that made up the dataset. The repertoires were released in a freely available public database intended as a resource for research on the immune response to SARS-CoV-2. The samples were drawn from the first 160 participants of the ongoing ImmuneRACE study and from about 1,200 subjects provided by 6 global collaborators. Sample metadata almost always included a de-identified subject ID, COVID-19 status, age in years and sex. Where HLA class I and class II types were available, the types were taken from metadata supplied by the sample provider, not from assay-based typing. Overall study results and their limits: The amount of clinical and demographic metadata varied by source and participant and was provided uncurated.

The immunoSEQ Assay, a bias-controlled multiplex PCR, was used to amplify TCRbeta CDR3 regions from genomic DNA. The source study handled its data this way. The number of nucleated cells in each sample was estimated by amplification of reference gene primers within the assay. To quantify the absolute abundance of each unique TCRbeta CDR3 rearrangement, sequence reads were collapsed and filtered. For each sample, productive Simpson clonality was calculated by taking the square root of Simpson's diversity index across productive rearrangements. In TCRdb, the immuneACCESS table is reduced to in-frame sequences with V and J assigned. These tables do not hold every clone; where another copy was compared, an unresolved V gene accounts for under half, and the others remain unexplained. From that table come the V and J calls and clone size; the DNA was used to work out D and trimming. Here the sample has roughly 240,000 clones; 82% occur a single time. 4.7% of the sample rests with the top ten.

Via the germline V gene, CDR1 is LGHNA and CDR2 YSLEER. The CDR3 covers 13 residues, taking in both the cysteine and the phenylalanine. The read is trimmed to its CDR3 DNA, 39 bases read in frame from base 1. Relative to germline, V is 4 bases shorter and J is 7 bases shorter, with 12 bases between their ends. Collaborating institutions collected whole blood in K2EDTA tubes following their own protocols. Collaborator samples were shipped for TCRbeta analysis as frozen whole blood, isolated PBMCs, or DNA extracted from either sample type. This clonotype was obtained from a woman aged 65 to 85 with acute or convalescent COVID-19. Sequencing input: peripheral blood. The V gene is TRBV4-3 and the J gene is TRBJ2-3; TRBD1 is a weak D gene call, 6 bases matching. The DNA is as follows: TGCGCCAGCAGCCTTCTGGGGGCAAATACGCAGTATTTT. This gives the protein CASSLLGANTQYF.